This is a list of T cell receptor beta chains from one sample in a study of blood T cell repertoires in COVID-19. Clones were read by immunoSEQ multiplex PCR, and TCRdb kept only the in-frame ones, dropping some. Of 170,000 or so clones listed, 84% are singletons. Sequenced input: peripheral blood. These receptor sequences come from a man aged 18-30 years with active or convalescent COVID-19. Each CDR3 is given with its conserved first and last residue. The D gene is left open where the match is weak. Size values are once, few and many counts, or a class for expanded clones, and some rows have none.

.	TRBV5-4	.	TRBJ2-3	CASSSRLPDTQYF	TGTGCCAGCAGCTCCCGGTTACCCGATACGCAGTATTTT
.	TRBV5-1	TRBD2	TRBJ2-5	CASSLVWGGETQYF	TGCGCCAGCAGCTTGGTATGGGGGGGAGAGACCCAGTACTTC
.	TRBV29-1	.	TRBJ1-1	CSASNRGRGTEAFF	TGCAGCGCCAGCAACCGGGGCAGGGGCACTGAAGCTTTCTTT
.	TRBV24-1	.	TRBJ2-4	CATTKNIQYF	TGTGCCACCACTAAAAACATTCAGTACTTC
.	TRBV5-6	.	TRBJ2-7	CASSFRYEQYF	TGTGCCAGCAGCTTCCGCTACGAGCAGTACTTC
once	TRBV11-1	TRBD2	TRBJ2-5	CASEAGGGETQYF	TGTGCCAGCGAAGCGGGAGGAGGAGAGACCCAGTACTTC
.	TRBV3-1/TRBV3-2	TRBD1	TRBJ2-1	CASSQERGQGAIEQFF	TGTGCCAGCAGCCAAGAAAGGGGACAGGGGGCCATTGAGCAGTTCTTC
.	TRBV5-5	.	TRBJ2-1	CASSLGSPSYNEQFF	TGTGCCAGCAGCTTAGGGAGCCCGAGTTACAATGAGCAGTTCTTC
.	TRBV18	TRBD1	TRBJ2-7	CASSSGQGSYEQYF	TGTGCCAGCTCATCGGGACAGGGGAGCTACGAGCAGTACTTC
.	TRBV27	TRBD1	TRBJ2-5	CASSSLVPQGALTQYF	TGTGCCAGCAGTTCGCTGGTACCCCAGGGGGCTCTGACCCAGTACTTC
.	TRBV5-1	TRBD2	TRBJ2-1	CASSPLTPLAGDQFF	TGCGCCAGCAGCCCGCTCACCCCTCTAGCGGGAGATCAGTTCTTC
few	TRBV10-2	.	TRBJ1-2	CASSERQRLGGYTF	TGCGCCAGCAGTGAGCGACAGCGACTGGGGGGCTACACCTTC
.	TRBV5-1	.	TRBJ1-5	CASLLWGVKLYSNQPQHF	TGCGCCAGCCTACTGTGGGGAGTCAAACTCTATAGCAATCAGCCCCAGCATTTT
.	TRBV5-6	.	TRBJ1-1	CASSLDTLRDTSEAFF	TGTGCCAGCAGCTTGGACACGCTCCGGGACACAAGTGAAGCTTTCTTT
few	TRBV6-4	.	TRBJ2-3	CASSDSRSGDIDTQYF	TGTGCCAGCAGTGACAGTAGGTCAGGGGATATAGATACGCAGTATTTT
few	TRBV3-1/TRBV3-2	TRBD2	TRBJ2-3	CASSQGLAGDTQYF	TGTGCCAGCAGCCAAGGACTAGCGGGAGATACGCAGTATTTT
.	TRBV11-1	.	TRBJ2-7	CASSFSKGQVYEQYF	TGTGCCAGCAGCTTCTCCAAGGGACAAGTTTACGAGCAGTACTTC
.	TRBV19	TRBD1	TRBJ1-5	CASSIPYWDRGGSNQPQHF	TGTGCCAGTAGTATACCCTACTGGGACAGGGGGGGAAGCAATCAGCCCCAGCATTTT
.	TRBV5-1	TRBD1	TRBJ2-7	CASSIQDRGIYEQYF	TGCGCCAGCAGCATACAGGACAGGGGGATCTACGAGCAGTACTTC
.	TRBV25-1	TRBD1	TRBJ1-6	CASGRTGSSYNSPLHF	TGTGCCAGCGGCCGGACAGGAAGCTCCTATAATTCACCCCTCCACTTT
once	TRBV7-9	TRBD1	TRBJ1-4	CASSLTTGGREKLFF	TGTGCCAGCAGTCTGACCACAGGGGGAAGGGAAAAACTGTTTTTT
.	TRBV3-1/TRBV3-2	.	TRBJ1-2	CASSQGMAGQSHGYTF	TGTGCCAGCAGCCAAGGGATGGCAGGGCAGTCGCATGGCTACACCTTC
.	TRBV7-9	TRBD1	TRBJ2-7	CASSLPLRGRTIYEQYF	TGTGCCAGCAGCTTACCCCTCAGGGGGCGGACCATCTACGAGCAGTACTTC
.	TRBV4-3	TRBD1	TRBJ2-7	CASSQDTGGFGQYF	TGCGCCAGCAGCCAAGATACAGGGGGGTTTGGGCAGTACTTC
.	TRBV6-5	TRBD2	TRBJ2-3	CASSSGTSPDTQYF	TGTGCCAGCAGCTCCGGGACTAGCCCAGATACGCAGTATTTT
.	TRBV6-2/TRBV6-3	TRBD2	TRBJ2-7	CASSAGTSGLQTGEQYF	TGTGCCAGCAGTGCCGGGACTAGCGGGCTTCAAACGGGGGAGCAGTACTTC
.	TRBV19	.	TRBJ2-1	CASSYPSGYGEQFF	TGTGCCAGTAGTTATCCTAGTGGGTATGGGGAGCAGTTCTTC
.	TRBV7-6	TRBD1	TRBJ2-2	CASSSGQGINHFLGGELFF	TGTGCCAGCAGCTCTGGACAGGGGATTAATCATTTCTTAGGCGGGGAGCTGTTTTTT
.	TRBV28	.	TRBJ2-1	CASSFLPRIRNEQFF	TGTGCCAGCAGTTTCCTCCCCCGAATCAGGAATGAGCAGTTCTTC
.	TRBV4-2	.	TRBJ1-1	CASSQGTVNTEAFF	TGTGCCAGCAGCCAAGGGACAGTGAACACTGAAGCTTTCTTT
many	TRBV2	.	TRBJ2-1	CASTPPRGEQFF	TGTGCCAGCACCCCTCCCCGGGGTGAGCAGTTCTTC
.	TRBV6-2/TRBV6-3	.	TRBJ1-4	CASSKGMEGEKLFF	TGTGCCAGCAGCAAAGGGATGGAGGGTGAAAAACTGTTTTTT
.	TRBV24-1	.	TRBJ1-2	CATSDSQFYGYTF	TGTGCCACCAGTGATTCGCAGTTCTATGGCTACACCTTC
once	TRBV2	.	TRBJ1-4	CASSDHGALFF	TGTGCCAGCAGTGACCACGGTGCTCTGTTTTTT
.	TRBV18	TRBD1	TRBJ2-3	CASSPPGQGADTQYF	TGTGCCAGCTCACCACCGGGACAGGGTGCAGATACGCAGTATTTT
.	TRBV5-4	TRBD1	TRBJ2-3	CASSQDRAKDTQYF	TGTGCCAGCAGTCAGGACAGGGCGAAAGATACGCAGTATTTT
.	TRBV5-4	TRBD2	TRBJ2-7	CASSLAGDLSEQYF	TGTGCCAGCAGCCTAGCGGGGGATCTCTCCGAGCAGTACTTC
.	TRBV10-3	TRBD1	TRBJ1-1	CAIRPGQGLMTEAFF	TGTGCCATCAGGCCGGGACAGGGGTTGATGACTGAAGCTTTCTTT
.	TRBV5-4	.	TRBJ2-5	CASSHQGTSIETQYF	TGTGCCAGCAGCCACCAGGGTACTAGCATAGAGACCCAGTACTTC
once	TRBV20-1	TRBD2	TRBJ2-5	CSASRAGGLTETQYF	TGCAGTGCTAGTAGAGCGGGAGGGCTTACGGAGACCCAGTACTTC
.	TRBV10-1	.	TRBJ1-5	CASSDGQGSNQPQHF	TGCGCCAGCAGTGATGGCCAGGGAAGCAATCAGCCCCAGCATTTT
.	TRBV6-1	TRBD1	TRBJ1-2	CASSESPLLGGANYGYTF	TGTGCCAGCAGTGAAAGCCCGCTATTAGGGGGCGCCAACTATGGCTACACCTTC
.	TRBV3-1/TRBV3-2	TRBD1	TRBJ2-7	CASSPTPGQASSYEQYF	TGTGCCAGCAGCCCCACCCCGGGACAGGCTAGCTCCTACGAGCAGTACTTC
.	TRBV5-4	.	TRBJ2-1	CASSLVRGSYNEQFF	TGTGCCAGCAGCTTGGTAAGGGGCTCCTACAATGAGCAGTTCTTC